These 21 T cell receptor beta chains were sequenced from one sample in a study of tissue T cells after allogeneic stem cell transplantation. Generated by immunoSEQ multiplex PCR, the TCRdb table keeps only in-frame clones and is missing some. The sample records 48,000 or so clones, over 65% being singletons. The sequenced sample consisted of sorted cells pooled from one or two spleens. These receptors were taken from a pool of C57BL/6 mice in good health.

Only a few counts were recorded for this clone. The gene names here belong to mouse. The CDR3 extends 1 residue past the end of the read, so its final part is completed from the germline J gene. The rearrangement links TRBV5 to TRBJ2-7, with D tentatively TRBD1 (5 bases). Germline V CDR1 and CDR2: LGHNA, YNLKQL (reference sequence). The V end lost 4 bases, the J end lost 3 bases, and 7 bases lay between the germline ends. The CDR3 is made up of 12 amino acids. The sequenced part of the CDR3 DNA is TGTGCCAGCAGCCCTCAGGGCTATGAACAGTAC. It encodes CASSPQGYEQY. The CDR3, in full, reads CASSPQGYEQYF.

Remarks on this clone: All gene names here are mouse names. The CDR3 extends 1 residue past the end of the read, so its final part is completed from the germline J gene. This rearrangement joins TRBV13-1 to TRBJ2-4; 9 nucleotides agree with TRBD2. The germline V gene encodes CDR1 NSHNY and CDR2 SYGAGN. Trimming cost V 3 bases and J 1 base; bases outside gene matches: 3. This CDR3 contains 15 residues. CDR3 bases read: TGTGCCAGCAGTGGGGGACTGGGCCGTCAAAACACCTTGTAC. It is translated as CASSGGLGRQNTLY. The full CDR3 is CASSGGLGRQNTLYF.

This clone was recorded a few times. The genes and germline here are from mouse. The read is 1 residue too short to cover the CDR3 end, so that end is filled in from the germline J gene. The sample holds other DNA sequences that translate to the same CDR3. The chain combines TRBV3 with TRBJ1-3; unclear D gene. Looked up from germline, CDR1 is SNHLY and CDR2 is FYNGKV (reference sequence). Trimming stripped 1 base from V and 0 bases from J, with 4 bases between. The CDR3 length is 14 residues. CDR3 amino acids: CASSLEGSGNTLYF. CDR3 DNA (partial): TGTGCCAGCAGCTTAGAGGGTTCTGGAAATACGCTCTAT.

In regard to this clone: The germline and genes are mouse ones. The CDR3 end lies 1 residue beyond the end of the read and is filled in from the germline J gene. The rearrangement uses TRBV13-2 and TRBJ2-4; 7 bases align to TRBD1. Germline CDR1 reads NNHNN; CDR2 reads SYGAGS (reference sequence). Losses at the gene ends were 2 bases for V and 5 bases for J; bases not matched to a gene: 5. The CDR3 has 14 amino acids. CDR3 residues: CASGEQGFGNTLYF. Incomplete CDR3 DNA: TGTGCCAGCGGTGAACAGGGGTTCGGAAACACCTTGTAC.

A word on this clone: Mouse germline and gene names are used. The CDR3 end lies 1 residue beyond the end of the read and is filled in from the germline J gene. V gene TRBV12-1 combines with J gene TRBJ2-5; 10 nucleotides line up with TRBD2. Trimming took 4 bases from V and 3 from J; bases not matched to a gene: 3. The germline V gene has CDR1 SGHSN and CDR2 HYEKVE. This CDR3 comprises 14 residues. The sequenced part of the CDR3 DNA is TGTGCCAGCTCCCAGGACTGGGGGCAAGACACCCAGTAC. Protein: CASSQDWGQDTQY. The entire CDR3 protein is CASSQDWGQDTQYF.

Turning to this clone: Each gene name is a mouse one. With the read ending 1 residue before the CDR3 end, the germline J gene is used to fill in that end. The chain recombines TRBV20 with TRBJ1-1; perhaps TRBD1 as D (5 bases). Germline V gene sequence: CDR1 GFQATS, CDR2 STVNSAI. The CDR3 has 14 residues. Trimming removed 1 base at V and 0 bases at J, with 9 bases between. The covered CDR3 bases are TGTGGTGCTAGGGCGACAGATGCAAACACAGAAGTCTTC. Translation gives CGARATDANTEVF. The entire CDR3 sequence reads CGARATDANTEVFF.

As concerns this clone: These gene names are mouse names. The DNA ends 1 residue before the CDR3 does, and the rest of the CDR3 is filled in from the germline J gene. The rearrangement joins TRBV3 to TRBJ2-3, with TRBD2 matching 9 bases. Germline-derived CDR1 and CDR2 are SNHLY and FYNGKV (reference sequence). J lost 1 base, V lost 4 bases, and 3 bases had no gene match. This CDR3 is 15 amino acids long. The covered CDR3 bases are TGTGCCAGCAGCTATTGGGGGGGCGGTGCAGAAACGCTGTAT. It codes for CASSYWGGGAETLY. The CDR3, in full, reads CASSYWGGGAETLYF.

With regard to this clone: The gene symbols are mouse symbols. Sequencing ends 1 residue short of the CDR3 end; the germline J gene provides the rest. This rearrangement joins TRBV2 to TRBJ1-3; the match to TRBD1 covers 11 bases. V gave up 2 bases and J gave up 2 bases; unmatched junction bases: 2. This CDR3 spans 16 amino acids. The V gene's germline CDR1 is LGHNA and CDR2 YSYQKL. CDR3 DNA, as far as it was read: TGTGCCAGCAGCCAACCGGGACAGGGGGCTGGAAATACGCTCTAT. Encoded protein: CASSQPGQGAGNTLY. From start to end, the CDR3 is CASSQPGQGAGNTLYF.

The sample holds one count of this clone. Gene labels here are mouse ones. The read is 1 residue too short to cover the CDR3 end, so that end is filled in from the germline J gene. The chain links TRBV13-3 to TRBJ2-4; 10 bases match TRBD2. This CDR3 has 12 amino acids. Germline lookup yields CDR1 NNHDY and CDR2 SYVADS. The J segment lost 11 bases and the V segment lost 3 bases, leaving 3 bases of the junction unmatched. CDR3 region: CASSGTGGGLYF. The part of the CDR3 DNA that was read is TGTGCCAGCAGTGGGACTGGGGGAGGCTTGTAC.

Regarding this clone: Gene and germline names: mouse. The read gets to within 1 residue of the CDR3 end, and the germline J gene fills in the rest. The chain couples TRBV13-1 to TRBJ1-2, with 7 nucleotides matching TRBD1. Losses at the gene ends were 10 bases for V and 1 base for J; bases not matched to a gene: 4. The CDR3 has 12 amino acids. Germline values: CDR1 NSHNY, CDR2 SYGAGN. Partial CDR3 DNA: TGTGCCGCCCGGGACAGAAACTCCGACTACACC. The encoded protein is CAARDRNSDYT. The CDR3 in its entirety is CAARDRNSDYTF.

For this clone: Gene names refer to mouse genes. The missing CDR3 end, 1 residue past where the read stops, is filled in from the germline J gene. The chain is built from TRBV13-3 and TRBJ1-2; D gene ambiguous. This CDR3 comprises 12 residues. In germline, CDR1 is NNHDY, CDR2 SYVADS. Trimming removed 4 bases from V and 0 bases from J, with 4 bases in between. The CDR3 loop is CASSNANSDYTF. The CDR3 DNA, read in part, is TGTGCCAGCAGTAACGCAAACTCCGACTACACC.

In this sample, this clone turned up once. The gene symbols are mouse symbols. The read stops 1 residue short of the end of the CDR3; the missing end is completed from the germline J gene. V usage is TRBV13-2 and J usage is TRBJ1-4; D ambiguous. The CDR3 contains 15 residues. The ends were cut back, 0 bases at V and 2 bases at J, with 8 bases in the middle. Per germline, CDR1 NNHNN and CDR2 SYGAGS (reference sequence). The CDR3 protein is CASGDVAESNERLFF. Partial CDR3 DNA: TGTGCCAGCGGTGATGTGGCAGAATCCAACGAAAGATTATTT.

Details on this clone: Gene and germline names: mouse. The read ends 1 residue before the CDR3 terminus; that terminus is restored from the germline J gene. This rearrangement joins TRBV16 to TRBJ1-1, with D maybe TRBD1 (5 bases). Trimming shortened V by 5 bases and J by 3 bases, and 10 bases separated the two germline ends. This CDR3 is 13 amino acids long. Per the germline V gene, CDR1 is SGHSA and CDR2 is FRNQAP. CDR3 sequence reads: CASSPSGDTEVFF. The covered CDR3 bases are TGTGCAAGCAGCCCCTCGGGGGACACAGAAGTCTTC.

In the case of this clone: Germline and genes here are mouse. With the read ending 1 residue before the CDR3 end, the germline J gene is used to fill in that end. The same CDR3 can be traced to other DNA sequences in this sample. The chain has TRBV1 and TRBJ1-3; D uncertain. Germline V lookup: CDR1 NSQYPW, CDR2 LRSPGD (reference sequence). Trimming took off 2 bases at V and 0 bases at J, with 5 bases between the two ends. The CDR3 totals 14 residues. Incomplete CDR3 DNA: TGCACCTGCAGTGCACAGAATTCTGGAAATACGCTCTAT. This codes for CTCSAQNSGNTLY. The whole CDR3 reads CTCSAQNSGNTLYF.

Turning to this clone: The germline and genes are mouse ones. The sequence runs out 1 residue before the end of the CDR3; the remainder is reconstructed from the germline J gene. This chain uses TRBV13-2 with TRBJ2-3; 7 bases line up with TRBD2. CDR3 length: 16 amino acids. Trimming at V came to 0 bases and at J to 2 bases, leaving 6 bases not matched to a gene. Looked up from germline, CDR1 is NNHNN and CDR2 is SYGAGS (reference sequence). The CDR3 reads CASGDAWGNIAETLYF. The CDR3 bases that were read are TGTGCCAGCGGTGATGCCTGGGGGAATATTGCAGAAACGCTGTAT.

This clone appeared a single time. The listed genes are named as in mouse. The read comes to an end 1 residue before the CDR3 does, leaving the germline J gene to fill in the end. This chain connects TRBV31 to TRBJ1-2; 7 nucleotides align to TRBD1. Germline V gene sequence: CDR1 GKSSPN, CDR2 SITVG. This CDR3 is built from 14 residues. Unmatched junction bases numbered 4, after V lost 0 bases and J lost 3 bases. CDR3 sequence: CAWSLAGGDSDYTF. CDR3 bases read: TGTGCCTGGAGTCTGGCAGGGGGGGACTCCGACTACACC.

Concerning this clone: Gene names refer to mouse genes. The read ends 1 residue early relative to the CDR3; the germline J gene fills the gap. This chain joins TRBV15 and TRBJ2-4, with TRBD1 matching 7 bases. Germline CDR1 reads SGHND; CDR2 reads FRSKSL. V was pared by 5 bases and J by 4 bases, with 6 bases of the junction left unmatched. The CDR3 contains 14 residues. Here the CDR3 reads CASSPSGTENTLYF. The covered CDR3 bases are TGTGCCAGCAGTCCATCCGGGACAGAAAACACCTTGTAC.

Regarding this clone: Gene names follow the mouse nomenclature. The CDR3: CASSLEGGAFAEQFF. The covered CDR3 bases are TGTGCAAGCAGCTTAGAGGGGGGGGCGTTTGCTGAGCAGTTC. The V and J genes are TRBV16 and TRBJ2-1, with TRBD2 matching 8 bases. Read sequence stops 1 residue before the CDR3 end, and the germline J gene provides the missing end. The junction had 4 bases not matched to a gene; V was cut back by 0 bases and J by 6 bases. CDR3 length equals 15 residues. The germline gives CDR1 SGHSA, CDR2 FRNQAP.

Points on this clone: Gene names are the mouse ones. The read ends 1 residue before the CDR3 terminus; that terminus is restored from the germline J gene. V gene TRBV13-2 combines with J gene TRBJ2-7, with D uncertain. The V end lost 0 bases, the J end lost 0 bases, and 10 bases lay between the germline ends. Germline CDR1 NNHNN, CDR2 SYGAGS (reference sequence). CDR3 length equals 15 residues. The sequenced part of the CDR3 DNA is TGTGCCAGCGGTGATGAGACCAGGAGCTCCTATGAACAGTAC. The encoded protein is CASGDETRSSYEQY. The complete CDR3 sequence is CASGDETRSSYEQYF.

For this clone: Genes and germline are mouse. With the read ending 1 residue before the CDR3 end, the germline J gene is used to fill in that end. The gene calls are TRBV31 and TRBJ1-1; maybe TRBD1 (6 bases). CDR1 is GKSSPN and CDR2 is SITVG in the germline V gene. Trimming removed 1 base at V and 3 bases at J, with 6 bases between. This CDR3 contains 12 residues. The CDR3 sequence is CAWSPGDTEVFF. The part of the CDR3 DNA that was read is TGTGCCTGGAGTCCAGGGGACACAGAAGTCTTC.

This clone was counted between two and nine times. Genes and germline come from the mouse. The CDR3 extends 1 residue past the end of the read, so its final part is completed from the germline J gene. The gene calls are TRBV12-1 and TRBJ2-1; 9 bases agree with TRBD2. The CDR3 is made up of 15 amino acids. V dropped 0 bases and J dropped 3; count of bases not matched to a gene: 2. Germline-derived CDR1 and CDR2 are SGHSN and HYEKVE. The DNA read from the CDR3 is TGTGCCAGCTCTCTCCCTGGGGGGGTCTATGCTGAGCAGTTC. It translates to CASSLPGGVYAEQF. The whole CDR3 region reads CASSLPGGVYAEQFF.